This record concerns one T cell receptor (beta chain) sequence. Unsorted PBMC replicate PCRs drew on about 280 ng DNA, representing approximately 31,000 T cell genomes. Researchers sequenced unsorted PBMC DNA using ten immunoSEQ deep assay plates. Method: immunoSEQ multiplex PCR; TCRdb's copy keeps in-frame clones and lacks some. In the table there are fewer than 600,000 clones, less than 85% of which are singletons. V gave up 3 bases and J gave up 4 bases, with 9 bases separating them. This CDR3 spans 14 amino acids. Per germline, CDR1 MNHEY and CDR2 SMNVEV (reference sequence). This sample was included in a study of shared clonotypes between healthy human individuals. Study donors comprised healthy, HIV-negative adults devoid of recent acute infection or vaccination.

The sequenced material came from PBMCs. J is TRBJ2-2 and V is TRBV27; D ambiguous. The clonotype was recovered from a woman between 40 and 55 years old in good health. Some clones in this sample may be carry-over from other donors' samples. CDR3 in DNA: TGTGCCAGCAGTTTTTCGTACTCCACCGGGGAGCTGTTTTTT. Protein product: CASSFSYSTGELFF.